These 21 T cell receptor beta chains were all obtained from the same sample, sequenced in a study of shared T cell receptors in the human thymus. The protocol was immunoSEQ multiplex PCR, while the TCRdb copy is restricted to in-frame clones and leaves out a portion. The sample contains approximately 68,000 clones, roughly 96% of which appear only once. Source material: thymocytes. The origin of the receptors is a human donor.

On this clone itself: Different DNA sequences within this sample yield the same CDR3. Written as DNA, the CDR3 is TGCGCCAGCAGCTTAAACTCTCCTCAATCACCCTACGAGCAGTACTTC. Translating it yields CASSLNSPQSPYEQYF. The chain couples TRBV5-1 to TRBJ2-7; D is ambiguous. The V end was cut by 2 bases, the J end by 2 bases, with 17 bases between. This CDR3 has 16 amino acids. CDR1 is SGHRS and CDR2 is YFSETQ in the germline V gene. Using reference TRBV5-1 and TRBJ2-7 for the parts outside the CDR3, the full variable domain is KAGVTQTPRYLIKTRGQQVTLSCSPISGHRSVSWYQQTPGQGLQFLFEYFSETQRNKGNFPGRFSGRQFSNSRSEMNVSTLELGDSALYLCASSLNSPQSPYEQYFGPGTRLTVT.

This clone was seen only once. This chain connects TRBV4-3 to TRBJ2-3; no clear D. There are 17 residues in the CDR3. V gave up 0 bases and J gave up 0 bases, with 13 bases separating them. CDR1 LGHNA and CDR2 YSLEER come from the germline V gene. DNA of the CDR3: TGCGCCAGCAGCCAAGATTCGTCGGGCCCGAGCACAGATACGCAGTATTTT. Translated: CASSQDSSGPSTDTQYF.

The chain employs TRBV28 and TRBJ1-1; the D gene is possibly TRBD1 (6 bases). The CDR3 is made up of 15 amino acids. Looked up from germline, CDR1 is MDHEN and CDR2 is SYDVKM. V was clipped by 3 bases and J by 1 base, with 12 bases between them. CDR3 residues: CASSFWGRKNTEAFF. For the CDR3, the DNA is TGTGCCAGCAGTTTCTGGGGGCGAAAGAACACTGAAGCTTTCTTT.

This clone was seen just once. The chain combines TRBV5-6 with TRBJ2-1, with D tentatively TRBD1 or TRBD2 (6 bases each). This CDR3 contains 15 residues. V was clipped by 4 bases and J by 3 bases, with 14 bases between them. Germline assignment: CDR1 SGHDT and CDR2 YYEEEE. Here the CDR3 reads CASSLQGLGYNEQFF. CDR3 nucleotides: TGTGCCAGCAGCCTACAGGGACTCGGCTACAATGAGCAGTTCTTC. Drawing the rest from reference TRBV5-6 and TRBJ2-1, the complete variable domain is DAGVTQSPTHLIKTRGQQVTLRCSPKSGHDTVSWYQQALGQGPQFIFQYYEEEERQRGNFPDRFSGHQFPNYSSELNVNALLLGDSALYLCASSLQGLGYNEQFFGPGTRLTVL.

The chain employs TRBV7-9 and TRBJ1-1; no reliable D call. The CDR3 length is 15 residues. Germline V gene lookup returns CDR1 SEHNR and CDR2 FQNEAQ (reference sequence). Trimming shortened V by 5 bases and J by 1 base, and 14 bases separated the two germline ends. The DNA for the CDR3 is TGTGCCAGCAGCCAGCTTAAGGCGGAGAACACTGAAGCTTTCTTT. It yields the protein CASSQLKAENTEAFF.

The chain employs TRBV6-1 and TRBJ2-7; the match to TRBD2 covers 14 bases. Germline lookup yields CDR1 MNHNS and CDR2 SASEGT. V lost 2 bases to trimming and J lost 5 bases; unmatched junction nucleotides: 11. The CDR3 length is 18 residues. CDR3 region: CASSEKRLAGGPLNEQYF. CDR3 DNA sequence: TGTGCCAGCAGTGAAAAGAGACTAGCGGGGGGGCCGTTGAACGAGCAGTACTTC.

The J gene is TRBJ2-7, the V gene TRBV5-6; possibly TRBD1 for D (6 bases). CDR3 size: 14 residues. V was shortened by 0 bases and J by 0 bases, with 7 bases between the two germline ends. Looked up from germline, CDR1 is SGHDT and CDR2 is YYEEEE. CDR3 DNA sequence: TGTGCCAGCAGCTTGGGACAGGACTCCTACGAGCAGTACTTC. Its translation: CASSLGQDSYEQYF.

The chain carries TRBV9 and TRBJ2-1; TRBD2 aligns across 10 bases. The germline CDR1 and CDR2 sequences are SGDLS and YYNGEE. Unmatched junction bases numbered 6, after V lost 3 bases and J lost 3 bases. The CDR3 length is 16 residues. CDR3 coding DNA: TGTGCCAGCAGCGGGGCTAGCGGGGGTAACTACAATGAGCAGTTCTTC. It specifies CASSGASGGNYNEQFF.

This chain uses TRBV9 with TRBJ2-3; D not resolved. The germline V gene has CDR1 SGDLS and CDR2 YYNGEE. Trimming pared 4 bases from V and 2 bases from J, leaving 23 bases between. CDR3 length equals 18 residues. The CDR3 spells CASSPKVWLHSYTDTQYF. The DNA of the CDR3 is TGTGCCAGCAGCCCAAAGGTCTGGTTACACTCCTACACAGATACGCAGTATTTT.

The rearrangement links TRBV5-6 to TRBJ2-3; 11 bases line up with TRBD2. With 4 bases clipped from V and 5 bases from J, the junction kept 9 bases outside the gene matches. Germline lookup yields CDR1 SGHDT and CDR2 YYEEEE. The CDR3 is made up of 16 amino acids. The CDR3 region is CASSQRLAGGLDTQYF. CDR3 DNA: TGTGCCAGCAGCCAAAGGCTAGCGGGGGGATTAGATACGCAGTATTTT.

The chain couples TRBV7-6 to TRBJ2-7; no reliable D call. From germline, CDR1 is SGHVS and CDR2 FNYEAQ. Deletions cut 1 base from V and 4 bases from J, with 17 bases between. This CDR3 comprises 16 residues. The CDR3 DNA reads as TGTGCCAGCAGCTTAGGTGGTACAGTTGGCGTTTACGAGCAGTACTTC. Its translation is CASSLGGTVGVYEQYF.

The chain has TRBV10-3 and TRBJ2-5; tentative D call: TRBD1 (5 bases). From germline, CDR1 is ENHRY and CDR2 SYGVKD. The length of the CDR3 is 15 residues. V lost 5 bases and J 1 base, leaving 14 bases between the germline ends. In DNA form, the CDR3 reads TGTGCCATCAGTAGATCCCAGGGTGGCCAAGAGACCCAGTACTTC. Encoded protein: CAISRSQGGQETQYF.

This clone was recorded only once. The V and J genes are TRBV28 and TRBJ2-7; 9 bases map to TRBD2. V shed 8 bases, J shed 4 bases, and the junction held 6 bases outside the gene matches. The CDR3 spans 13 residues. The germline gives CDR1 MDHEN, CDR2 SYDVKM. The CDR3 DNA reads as TGTGCCAGCCAGAGGCGGGGGGGATACGAGCAGTACTTC. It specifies CASQRRGGYEQYF.

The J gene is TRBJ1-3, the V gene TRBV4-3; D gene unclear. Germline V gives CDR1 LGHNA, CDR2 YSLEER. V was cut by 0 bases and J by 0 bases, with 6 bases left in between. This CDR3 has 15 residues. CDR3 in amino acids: CASSQELISGNTIYF. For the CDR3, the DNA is TGCGCCAGCAGCCAAGAACTCATCTCTGGAAACACCATATATTTT.

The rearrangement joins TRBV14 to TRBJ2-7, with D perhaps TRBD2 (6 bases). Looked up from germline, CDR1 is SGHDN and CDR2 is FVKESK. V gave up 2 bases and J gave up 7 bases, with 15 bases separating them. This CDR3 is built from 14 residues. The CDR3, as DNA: TGTGCCAGCAGCCAAATGAAGCGCGGAGGGGAGCAGTACTTC. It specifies CASSQMKRGGEQYF.

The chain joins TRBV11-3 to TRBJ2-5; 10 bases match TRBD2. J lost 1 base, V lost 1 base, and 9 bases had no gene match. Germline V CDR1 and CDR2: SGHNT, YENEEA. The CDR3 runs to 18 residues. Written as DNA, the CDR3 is TGTGCCAGCAGCTTAGGACTAGCGGGCCCCCCCGGCCAAGAGACCCAGTACTTC. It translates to CASSLGLAGPPGQETQYF.

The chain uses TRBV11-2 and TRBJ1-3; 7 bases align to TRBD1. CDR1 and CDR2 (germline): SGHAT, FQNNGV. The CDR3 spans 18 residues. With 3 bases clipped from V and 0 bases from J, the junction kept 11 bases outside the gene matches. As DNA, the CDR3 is TGTGCCAGCAGCTTTTTAGGCCCGGGACAGATCTCTGGAAACACCATATATTTT. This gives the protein CASSFLGPGQISGNTIYF. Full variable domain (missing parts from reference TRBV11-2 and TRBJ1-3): EAGVAQSPRYKIIEKRQSVAFWCNPISGHATLYWYQQILGQGPKLLIQFQNNGVVDDSQLPKDRFSAERLKGVDSTLKIQPAKLEDSAVYLCASSFLGPGQISGNTIYFGEGSWLTVV.

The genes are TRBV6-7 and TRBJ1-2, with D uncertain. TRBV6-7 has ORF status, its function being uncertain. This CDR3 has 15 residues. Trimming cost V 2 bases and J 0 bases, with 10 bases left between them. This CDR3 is CASSYGEEANYGYTF. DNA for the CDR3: TGTGCCAGCAGTTACGGGGAAGAGGCTAACTATGGCTACACCTTC.

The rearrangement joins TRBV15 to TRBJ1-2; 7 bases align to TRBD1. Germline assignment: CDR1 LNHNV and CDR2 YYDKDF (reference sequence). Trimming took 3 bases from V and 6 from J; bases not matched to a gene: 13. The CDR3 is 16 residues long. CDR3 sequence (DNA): TGTGCCACCAGCAGCCCCTCGGGAGGGGGCGCAGATGGCTACACCTTC. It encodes CATSSPSGGGADGYTF.

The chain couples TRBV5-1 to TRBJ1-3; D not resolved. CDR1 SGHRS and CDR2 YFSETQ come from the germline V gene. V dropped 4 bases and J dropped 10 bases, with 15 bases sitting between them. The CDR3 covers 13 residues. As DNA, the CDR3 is TGCGCCAGCAGCCGAAGGACTAGCCAGACCATATATTTT. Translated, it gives CASSRRTSQTIYF.

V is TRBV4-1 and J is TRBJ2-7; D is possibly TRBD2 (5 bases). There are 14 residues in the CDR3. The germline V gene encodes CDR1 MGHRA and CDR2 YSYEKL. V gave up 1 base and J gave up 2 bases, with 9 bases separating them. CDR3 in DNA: TGCGCCAGCAGCCAAGCGGGAAACCCCTACGAGCAGTACTTC. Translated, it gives CASSQAGNPYEQYF.